This TCR beta chain derives from a study of T cells in localized non-small cell lung cancer. Study observations and caveats: The appearance of a median approximately 57 of the top 100 tumor clones was seen in adjacent lung. Uninvolved adjacent lung showed higher T cell clonality than tumor.

Assay: immunoSEQ multiplex PCR; the TCRdb copy retains only in-frame clones and omits some. The sample includes about 40,000 clones, about 87% seen only once; the top ten take 3% to 4.5%. The CDR3 is made up of 14 amino acids. CDR1 is SGDLS and CDR2 is YYNGEE in the germline V gene. Trimming took 4 bases from V and 3 from J; bases not matched to a gene: 4. This clone was seen once. The target antigen is unknown. The TCR was taken from a man between 18 and 55 years old with stage I lung adenocarcinoma. Here the sequenced sample was peripheral blood, taken before any cancer treatment. This chain connects TRBV9 to TRBJ1-5, with 7 bases lining up with TRBD1. CDR3 DNA sequence: TGTGCCAGCAGCAGACAGGGAGCCAATCAGCCCCAGCATTTT. Its translation is CASSRQGANQPQHF.